These T cell receptor beta chains were read from a single sample in a study of CD8+ T cells in alopecia areata. The protocol was immunoSEQ multiplex PCR, while the TCRdb copy is restricted to in-frame clones and leaves out a portion. The sample gives fewer than 250,000 clones, around two fifths of which show up once; around 2.8% is in the top ten. Sequencing used CD4+ T cells sorted from blood, obtained at approximately week 37, from a patient treated with tofacitinib. Receptors were obtained from a human donor with alopecia areata. Both conserved end residues are trimmed from each CDR3.

CDR3aa,v_gene
AGGRLRDEQF,TRBV7-8
ASSPRYEYSNTEAF,TRBV5-1
ASSLGTGSGQPQH,TRBV6-5
ASSPRDGSSYNEQF,TRBV7-3
ASSLRDGDNYGYT,TRBV4-2
ASTTVGPAPYEQY,TRBV28
ASSLEYSLNTEAF,TRBV7-8
SVFPPLAGPEAF,TRBV29-1
AISEGLRDNEQF,TRBV10-3
ASSPGHYFTEAF,TRBV18
ASSLSLAGPWEQY,TRBV28
SVDLAVFGLATERDTQY,TRBV29-1
AWSVRSSYSYEQY,TRBV30
ASSVGWASTDTQY,TRBV9
ASSRKTKSGSTYEQY,TRBV14
ATSRDLGVYEQY,TRBV15
ASSWGAGGPQETQY,TRBV4-2
ASTIQGARNQPQH,TRBV19
AWSGDRTGKLF,TRBV30
ASSLGHSNTEAF,TRBV7-3
SVGPQGALYGYT,TRBV29-1
ATSSYRENNEQF,TRBV15
ASSQDQASGRAGEETQY,TRBV4-1
ASRRGNEQF,TRBV2
ASSLAPFLAGGQPETQY,TRBV5-1
ASLSGGLMSGYT,TRBV6-5
ATSSPRDRPNEKLF,TRBV15
ASSSQDRVGGYT,TRBV7-9
ASSLRPTSGRADEQF,TRBV5-1
ASSVDRRTGELF,TRBV25-1
ASSSANEQY,TRBV27
AWSKGSTSNQPQH,TRBV30
ASSLIHRDYGYT,TRBV5-8
ASSGIQTGRARGSSYNEQF,TRBV4-1
SVFHNEQF,TRBV20-1
ASRGQGNTGELF,TRBV4-1